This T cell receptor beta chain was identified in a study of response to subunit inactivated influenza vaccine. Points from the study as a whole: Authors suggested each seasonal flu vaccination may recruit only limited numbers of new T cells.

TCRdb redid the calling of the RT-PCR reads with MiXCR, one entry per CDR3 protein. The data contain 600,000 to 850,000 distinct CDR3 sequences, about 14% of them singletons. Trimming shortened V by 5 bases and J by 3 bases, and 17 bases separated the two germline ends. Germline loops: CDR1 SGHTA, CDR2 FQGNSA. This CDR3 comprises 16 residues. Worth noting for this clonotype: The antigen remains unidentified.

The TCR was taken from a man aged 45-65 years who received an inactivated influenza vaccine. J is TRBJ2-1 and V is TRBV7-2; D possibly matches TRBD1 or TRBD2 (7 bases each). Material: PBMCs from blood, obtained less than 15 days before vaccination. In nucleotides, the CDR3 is TGTGCCAGCAGCAGAAAAGGGGGCGGGGGCTACAATGAGCAGTTCTTC. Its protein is CASSRKGGGGYNEQFF.